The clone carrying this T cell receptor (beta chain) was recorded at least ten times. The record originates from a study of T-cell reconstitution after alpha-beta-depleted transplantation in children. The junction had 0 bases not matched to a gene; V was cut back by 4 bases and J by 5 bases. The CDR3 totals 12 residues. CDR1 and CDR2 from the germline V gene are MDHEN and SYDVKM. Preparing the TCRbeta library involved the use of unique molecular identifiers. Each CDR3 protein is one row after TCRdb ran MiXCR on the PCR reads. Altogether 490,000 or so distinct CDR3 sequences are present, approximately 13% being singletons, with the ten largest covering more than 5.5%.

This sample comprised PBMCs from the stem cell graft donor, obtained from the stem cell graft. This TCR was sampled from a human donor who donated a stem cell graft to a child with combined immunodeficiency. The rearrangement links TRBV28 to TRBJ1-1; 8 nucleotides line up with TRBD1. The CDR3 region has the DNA TGTGCCAGCAGTTGGACAGGGACTGAAGCTTTCTTT. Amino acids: CASSWTGTEAFF.